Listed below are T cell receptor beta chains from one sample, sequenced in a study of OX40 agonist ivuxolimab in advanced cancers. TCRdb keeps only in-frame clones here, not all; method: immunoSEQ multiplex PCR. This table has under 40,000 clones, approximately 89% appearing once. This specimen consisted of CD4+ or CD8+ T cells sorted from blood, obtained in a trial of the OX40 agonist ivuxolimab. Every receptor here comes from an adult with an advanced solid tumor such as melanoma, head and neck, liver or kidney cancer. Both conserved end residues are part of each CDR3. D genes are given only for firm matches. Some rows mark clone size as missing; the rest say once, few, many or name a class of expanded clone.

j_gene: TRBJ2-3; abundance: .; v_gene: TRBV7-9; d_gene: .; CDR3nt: TGTGCCAGCAGCTTACAGGGTATAGATACGCAGTATTTT; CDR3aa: CASSLQGIDTQYF
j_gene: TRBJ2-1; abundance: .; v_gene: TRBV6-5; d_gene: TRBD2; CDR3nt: TGTGCCAGCGGGTGGACTGGCGGGAGTAATGAGCAGTTCTTC; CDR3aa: CASGWTGGSNEQFF
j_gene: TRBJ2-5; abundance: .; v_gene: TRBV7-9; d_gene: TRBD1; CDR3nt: TGTGCCAGCAGCCACAGGGGGCAAGAGACCCAGTACTTC; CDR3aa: CASSHRGQETQYF
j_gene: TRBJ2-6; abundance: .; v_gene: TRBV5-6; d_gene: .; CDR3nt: TGTGCCAGCAGCTTGAAGGAGGGGTTGTCTGGGGCCAACGTCCTGACTTTC; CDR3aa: CASSLKEGLSGANVLTF
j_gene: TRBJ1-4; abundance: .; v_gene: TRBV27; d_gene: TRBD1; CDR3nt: TGTGCCAGCAGTTTATTTCAGGGGGGGGGTGAAAAACTGTTTTTT; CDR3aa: CASSLFQGGGEKLFF
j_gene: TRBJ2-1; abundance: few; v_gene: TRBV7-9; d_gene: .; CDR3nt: TGTGCCAGCACCCTGGGACTTCTGAGCTCCTACAATGAGCAGTTCTTC; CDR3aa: CASTLGLLSSYNEQFF
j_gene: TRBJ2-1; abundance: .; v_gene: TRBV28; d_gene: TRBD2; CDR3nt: TGTGCCAGCAGTCCCGAGGGACTAGCGGGAGTTGGATCCTACAATGAGCAGTTCTTC; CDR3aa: CASSPEGLAGVGSYNEQFF
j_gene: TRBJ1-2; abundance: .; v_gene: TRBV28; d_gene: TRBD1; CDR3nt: TGTGCCAGCAGTTTATCAGGGGGGGACTATGGCTACACCTTC; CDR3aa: CASSLSGGDYGYTF
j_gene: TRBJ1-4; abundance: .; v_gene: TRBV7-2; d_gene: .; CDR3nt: TGTGCCAGCAGCCCGATAGGGGGACCCGATAATGAAAAACTGTTTTTT; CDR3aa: CASSPIGGPDNEKLFF
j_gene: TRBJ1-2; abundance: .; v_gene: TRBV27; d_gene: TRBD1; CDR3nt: TGTGCCAGCAGTTTGACAGGGGTCCGCGGTTACACCTTC; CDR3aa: CASSLTGVRGYTF
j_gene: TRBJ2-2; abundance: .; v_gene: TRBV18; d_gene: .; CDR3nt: TGTGCCAGCTTTCACCGAAGTTCGGCCGGGGAGCTGTTTTTT; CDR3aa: CASFHRSSAGELFF
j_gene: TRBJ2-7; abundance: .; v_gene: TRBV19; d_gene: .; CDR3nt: TGTGCCAGTAGTCCGGACAGTTTCTACGAGCAGTACTTC; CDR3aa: CASSPDSFYEQYF
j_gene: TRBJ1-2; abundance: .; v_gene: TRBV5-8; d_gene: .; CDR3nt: TGTGCCAGCTTGTCCTATGGCTACACCTTC; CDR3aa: CASLSYGYTF
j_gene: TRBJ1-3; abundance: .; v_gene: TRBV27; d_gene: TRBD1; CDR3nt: TGTGCCAGCAGTTTACCGGACAGGAAAAATACCCTCTCTGGAAACACCATATATTTT; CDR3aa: CASSLPDRKNTLSGNTIYF
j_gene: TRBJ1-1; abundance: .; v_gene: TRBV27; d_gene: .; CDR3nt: TGTGCCAGCAGTTTAGGTGCGGCCACTGAAGCTTTCTTT; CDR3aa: CASSLGAATEAFF
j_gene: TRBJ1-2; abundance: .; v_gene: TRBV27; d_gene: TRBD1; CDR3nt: TGTGCCAGCAGTTCCAGGGGGGGCTATGGCTACACCTTC; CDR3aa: CASSSRGGYGYTF
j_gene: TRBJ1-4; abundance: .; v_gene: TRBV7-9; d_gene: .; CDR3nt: TGTGCCATTCAGCCCCCTGAAGGAGAAAAACTGTTTTTT; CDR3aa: CAIQPPEGEKLFF
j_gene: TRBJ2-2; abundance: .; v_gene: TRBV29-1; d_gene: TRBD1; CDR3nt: TGCAGCGTTGCCGGGACAGGGAACACCGGGGAGCTGTTTTTT; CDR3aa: CSVAGTGNTGELFF
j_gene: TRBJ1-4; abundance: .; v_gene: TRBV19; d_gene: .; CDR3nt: TGTGCCAGTAGTTGGACGCCCGGTAATGAAAAACTGTTTTTT; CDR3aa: CASSWTPGNEKLFF
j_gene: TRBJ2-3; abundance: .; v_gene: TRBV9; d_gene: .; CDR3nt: TGTGCCAGCAGCGTAGAGAGTGGCACAGATACGCAGTATTTT; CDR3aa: CASSVESGTDTQYF
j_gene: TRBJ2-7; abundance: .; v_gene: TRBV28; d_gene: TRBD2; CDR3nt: TGTGCCAGCAGAATCTATCGACTAGCGGGAGAGCAGTACTTC; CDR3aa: CASRIYRLAGEQYF
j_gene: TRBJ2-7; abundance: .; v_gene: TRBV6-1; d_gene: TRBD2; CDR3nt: TGTGCCACGTCGACTAGCCTATTATCCTACGAGCAGTACTTC; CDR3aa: CATSTSLLSYEQYF
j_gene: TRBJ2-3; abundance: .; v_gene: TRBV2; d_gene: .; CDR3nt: TGTGCCAGCAGTGTGGGGGTGGTTAGCACAGATACGCAGTATTTT; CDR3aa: CASSVGVVSTDTQYF
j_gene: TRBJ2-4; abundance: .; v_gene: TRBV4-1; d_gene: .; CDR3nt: TGCGCCAGCAGCCAAGCCCTGGGGGATGTTGACATTCAGTACTTC; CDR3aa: CASSQALGDVDIQYF
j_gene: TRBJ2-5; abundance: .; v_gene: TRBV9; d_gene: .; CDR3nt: TGTGCCAGCAGCCCTCACCCGGGGACCCAGTACTTC; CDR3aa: CASSPHPGTQYF
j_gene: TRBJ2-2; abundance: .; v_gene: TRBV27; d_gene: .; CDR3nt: TGTGCCAGCAGTTTCAACGCCGACCAGGGGACCGGGGAGCTGTTTTTT; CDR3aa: CASSFNADQGTGELFF
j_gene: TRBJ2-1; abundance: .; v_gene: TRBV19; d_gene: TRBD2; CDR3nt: TGTGCCAGTAGTATAGTTGGACTAGCTAGCTACAATGAGCAGTTCTTC; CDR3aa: CASSIVGLASYNEQFF
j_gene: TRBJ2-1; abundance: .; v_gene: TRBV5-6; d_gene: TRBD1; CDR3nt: TGTGCCAGCAGCTTGGTTGGACAGGGGAGGATTAATGAGCAGTTCTTC; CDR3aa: CASSLVGQGRINEQFF
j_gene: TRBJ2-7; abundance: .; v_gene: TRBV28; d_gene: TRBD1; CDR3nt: TGTGCCAGCAGCGCGACAGGGCGCTCCTACGAGCAGTACTTC; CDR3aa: CASSATGRSYEQYF
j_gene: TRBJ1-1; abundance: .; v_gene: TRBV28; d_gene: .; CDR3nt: TGTGCCAGCAGTTCCGGGTCGAACACTGAAGCTTTCTTT; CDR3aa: CASSSGSNTEAFF
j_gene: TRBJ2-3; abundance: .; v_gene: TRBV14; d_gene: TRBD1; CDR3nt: TGTGCCAGCAGCCAAGTTGGGACAGGGACCGATACGCAGTATTTT; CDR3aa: CASSQVGTGTDTQYF